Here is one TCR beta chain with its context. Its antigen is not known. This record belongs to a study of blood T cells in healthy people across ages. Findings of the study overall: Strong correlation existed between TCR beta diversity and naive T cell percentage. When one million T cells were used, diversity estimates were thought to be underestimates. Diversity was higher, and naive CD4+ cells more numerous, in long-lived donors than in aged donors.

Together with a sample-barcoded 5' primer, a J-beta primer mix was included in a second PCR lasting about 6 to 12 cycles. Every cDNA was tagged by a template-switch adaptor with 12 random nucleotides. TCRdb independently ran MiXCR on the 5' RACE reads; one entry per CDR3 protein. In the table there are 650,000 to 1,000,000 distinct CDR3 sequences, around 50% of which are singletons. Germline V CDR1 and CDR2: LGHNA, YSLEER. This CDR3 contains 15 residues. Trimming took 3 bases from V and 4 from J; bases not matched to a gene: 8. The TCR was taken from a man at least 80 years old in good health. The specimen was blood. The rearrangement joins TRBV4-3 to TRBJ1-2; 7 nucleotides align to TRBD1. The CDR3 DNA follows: TGCGCCAGCAGCCATCGGGACAGCCGGGTCTATGGCTACACCTTC. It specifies CASSHRDSRVYGYTF.